Sequencing of this TCR beta chain was carried out in a study of regulatory T cells in long-lasting Graves disease. The CDR3 consists of 14 residues. CDR1 SNHLY and CDR2 FYNNEI come from the germline V gene. Deletions cut 7 bases from V and 4 bases from J, with 14 bases between. TCR beta libraries were built with iRepertoire HTBI primers and Arm-PCR of CDR3 regions. A single record per CDR3 protein comes from TCRdb applying MiXCR to the multiplex PCR reads. The data show 580,000 or so distinct CDR3 sequences, 15% to 20% seen once. Time point: newly diagnosed GD, antithyroid drugs for less than 3 months. There was RNA extracted from PBMCs, and the TCR library was made from it. This clonotype showed up many times. What it recognizes is unknown. The study's findings and limits: Newly diagnosed disease favored TRBV20-1 and TRBJ2-1 over persistent disease. Persistent patients shared some 2,500 public clonotypes among themselves. Newly diagnosed patients shared fewer, at about a thousand.

These data also featured in a second study, about T cells in Graves' hyperthyroidism and ophthalmopathy. This second study notes: Based on clinical symptoms, serum thyroxine and TRAb, thyroid ultrasound and orbital computed tomography, diagnoses were reached. Clonotypes that were expanded in thyroid above 0.001 mostly appeared in blood too.

The sequencing used peripheral blood mononuclear cells (PBMCs), collected at new diagnosis, from a patient treated with antithyroid drugs. This receptor was obtained from a man aged 18 to 35 with Graves disease. The V and J genes are TRBV2 and TRBJ1-5; no clear D gene. The CDR3 DNA sequence: TGTGCCAGCATGGGAGTGGTAGGTAATCAGCCCCAGCATTTT. Protein product: CASMGVVGNQPQHF.